The next 24 T cell receptor beta chains were all read from a single sample in a study of T cell responses to AZD1222 COVID-19 vaccine. Sequencing was performed with immunoSEQ multiplex PCR; in TCRdb, only in-frame clones are kept and a portion is missing. The table records 85,000 to 120,000 clones, about four fifths of them present only once. Sequenced material: peripheral blood, taken on day 0 of AZD1222 vaccination. These receptors came from an adult in good health.

The chain is built from TRBV3-1 (or the pseudogene TRBV3-2) and TRBJ1-1; no clear D gene. CDR3 length: 15 amino acids. V was clipped by 1 base and J by 5 bases, with 14 bases between them. Germline V CDR1 and CDR2: LGHDT, YNNKEL (reference sequence). CDR3 nucleotide sequence: TGTGCCAGCAGCCAAGGTTCCGTCACACCGACTGAAGCTTTCTTT. Translation gives CASSQGSVTPTEAFF.

The V gene is TRBV19, the J gene TRBJ1-1; 9 nucleotides align to TRBD1. CDR1 and CDR2 (germline): LNHDA, SQIVND (reference sequence). The CDR3 length is 14 residues. V shed 8 bases and J 5 bases; nucleotides not matched to a gene: 9. The CDR3 here is CASRLGQGETEAFF. In DNA, the CDR3 is TGTGCCAGTCGTTTGGGACAGGGAGAAACTGAAGCTTTCTTT. The full variable domain, rest sourced from reference TRBV19 and TRBJ1-1, is DGGITQSPKYLFRKEGQNVTLSCEQNLNHDAMYWYRQDPGQGLRLIYYSQIVNDFQKGDIAEGYSVSREKKESFPLTVTSAQKNPTAFYLCASRLGQGETEAFFGQGTRLTVV.

The J gene is TRBJ2-2, the V gene TRBV30; D is possibly TRBD1 (6 bases). Trimming removed 3 bases at V and 1 base at J, with 6 bases between. There are 13 residues in the CDR3. The germline V gene has CDR1 GTSNPN and CDR2 SVGIG (reference sequence). CDR3 DNA sequence: TGTGCCTGGAGGGACAGGAACACCGGGGAGCTGTTTTTT. Translated: CAWRDRNTGELFF.

The chain recombines TRBV27 with TRBJ2-7, with 7 bases aligning to TRBD1. The CDR3 length is 13 residues. The V gene end was trimmed by 6 bases and the J gene end by 3 bases; junction bases not matched to a gene: 5. CDR1 MNHEY and CDR2 SMNVEV come from the germline V gene (reference sequence). CDR3 loop: CASRFTGDYEQYF. Here the CDR3 DNA reads TGTGCCAGCAGGTTTACAGGGGACTACGAGCAGTACTTC.

The rearrangement joins TRBV20-1 to TRBJ2-4; 7 bases map to TRBD2. V shed 3 bases, J shed 0 bases, and the junction held 5 bases outside the gene matches. In germline, CDR1 is DFQATT, CDR2 SNEGSKA (reference sequence). The CDR3 sequence is 15 residues long. The CDR3 bases are TGCAGTGCTAGTAGGGCGGGAGTAGCCAAAAACATTCAGTACTTC. Protein product: CSASRAGVAKNIQYF.

Concerning this clone: The sample holds other DNA sequences that translate to the same CDR3. The chain has TRBV10-1 and TRBJ2-2; no definite D call. The CDR3 totals 14 residues. Germline CDR1 reads WNHNN; CDR2 reads SYGVQD (reference sequence). Trimming took 3 bases from V and 1 from J, leaving 6 bases between them. The CDR3 reads CASSESGNTGELFF. The CDR3 DNA reads TGCGCCAGCAGTGAATCTGGGAACACCGGGGAGCTGTTTTTT.

Here the CDR3 DNA reads TGTGCCAGCAGCCAAGCCGGGGCCAACGTCCTGACTTTC. Encoded protein: CASSQAGANVLTF. V gene TRBV3-1 (or the pseudogene TRBV3-2) combines with J gene TRBJ2-6; no clear D gene. V was pared by 1 base and J by 4 bases, with 2 bases between. The CDR3 extends over 13 amino acids. Per germline, CDR1 LGHDT and CDR2 YNNKEL (reference sequence).

This rearrangement joins TRBV7-9 to TRBJ1-6, with 8 bases aligning to TRBD1. The CDR3 has 16 amino acids. The V segment lost 4 bases and the J segment 6 bases; nucleotides outside the gene matches: 8. Per the germline V gene, CDR1 is SEHNR and CDR2 is FQNEAQ (reference sequence). In DNA form, the CDR3 reads TGTGCCAGCAGCTCTTGGTTGGGACAGGTTAATTCACCCCTCCACTTT. This gives the protein CASSSWLGQVNSPLHF.

The rearrangement joins TRBV27 to TRBJ1-1; 7 positions agree with TRBD1. V shed 6 bases and J 0 bases; nucleotides not matched to a gene: 7. CDR3 length: 15 residues. CDR1 and CDR2 (germline): MNHEY, SMNVEV (reference sequence). For the CDR3, the DNA is TGTGCCAGCAGGCTACAAGGACAGGTGAACACTGAAGCTTTCTTT. Translated, it gives CASRLQGQVNTEAFF.

Only one count was recorded for this clone. V and J are TRBV12-3 or TRBV12-4 and TRBJ1-2; the D gene is possibly TRBD1 (5 bases). This CDR3 region has 12 residues. V lost 3 bases to trimming and J lost 5 bases, with 7 bases between them. The CDR3 bases are TGTGCCAGCAGTTTCGGGGGATATGGCTACACCTTC. This codes for CASSFGGYGYTF.

V is TRBV5-1 and J is TRBJ2-3; D not resolved. Germline lookup yields CDR1 SGHRS and CDR2 YFSETQ. The CDR3 has 14 residues. V was trimmed by 1 base and J by 2 bases, leaving 8 bases between them. Written as DNA, the CDR3 is TGCGCCAGCAGCTTGAGGGCCAACACAGATACGCAGTATTTT. Protein sequence: CASSLRANTDTQYF.

As to this clone: At one boundary the junction diverges from the germline segment, which might be a read error. V and J are TRBV2 and TRBJ2-7; D is undetermined. CDR3 size: 14 residues. Germline values: CDR1 SNHLY, CDR2 FYNNEI. CDR3 loop: CASKGSAGSHEQYF. In DNA, the CDR3 is TGTGCCAGCAAAGGGTCGGCAGGCTCCCACGAGCAGTACTTC.

This clone was seen just once. V usage is TRBV4-3 and J usage is TRBJ1-2; 8 bases are shared with TRBD1. The germline gives CDR1 LGHNA, CDR2 YSLEER. J gave up 4 bases and V 4 bases, and 11 bases lay outside the gene matches. This CDR3 region has 16 residues. The CDR3 sequence: CASSLEHRGGLYGYTF. The DNA for the CDR3 is TGCGCCAGCAGCCTCGAGCACAGGGGGGGGCTCTATGGCTACACCTTC.

In DNA form, the CDR3 reads TGCGCCAGCAGCCAAGAGAGGGGATTCAGGACAGGGGGCAACACCGGGGAGCTGTTTTTT. It translates to CASSQERGFRTGGNTGELFF. The chain links TRBV4-3 to TRBJ2-2, with 11 bases matching TRBD1. The ends lost 0 bases at V and 2 bases at J; junction bases unmatched: 11. Looked up from germline, CDR1 is LGHNA and CDR2 is YSLEER. CDR3 length: 20 residues.

V is TRBV21-1 and J is TRBJ1-5. TRBV21-1 is classified as a pseudogene. The CDR3 length is 16 residues. The DNA of the CDR3 is TGTGCCAGCAGCAAAGTTCTAGGGTGGAGCAATCAGCCCCAGCATTTT. Residues: CASSKVLGWSNQPQHF.

The rearrangement joins TRBV5-4 to TRBJ2-3; 8 bases fit TRBD2. This CDR3 comprises 15 residues. V shed 3 bases and J 8 bases; nucleotides not matched to a gene: 11. Germline V gives CDR1 SGHNT, CDR2 YYREEE (reference sequence). CDR3 sequence reads: CASSSNGGGTATQYF. The CDR3 bases are TGTGCCAGCAGCTCGAACGGGGGGGGAACGGCTACGCAGTATTTT.

The J gene is TRBJ2-2, the V gene TRBV3-1 (or the pseudogene TRBV3-2); D not certain. Trimming stripped 3 bases from V and 0 bases from J, with 14 bases between. CDR3 size: 17 residues. Looked up from germline, CDR1 is LGHDT and CDR2 is YNNKEL (reference sequence). Here the CDR3 DNA reads TGTGCCAGCAGCCACGGAGTTACCATAACGAACACCGGGGAGCTGTTTTTT. It yields the protein CASSHGVTITNTGELFF.

The CDR3 is CATSSDPGGLFF. The CDR3 DNA is TGTGCCACCTCGAGCGACCCGGGGGGCCTGTTCTTC. This chain links TRBV19 with TRBJ2-1, with D perhaps TRBD2 (7 bases). CDR3 length: 12 residues. Germline-derived CDR1 and CDR2 are LNHDA and SQIVND (reference sequence). The V end was cut by 10 bases, the J end by 15 bases, with 22 bases between.

V gene TRBV5-1 combines with J gene TRBJ1-2; TRBD1 aligns across 8 bases. Looked up from germline, CDR1 is SGHRS and CDR2 is YFSETQ. The V and J ends lost 0 bases and 8 bases, in that order; junction bases with no gene match: 9. This CDR3 comprises 15 residues. The CDR3 region is CASSLAVGQGNGYTF. As DNA, the CDR3 is TGCGCCAGCAGCTTGGCTGTAGGACAGGGCAACGGCTACACCTTC.

The table lists this clone with a few counts. Mismatch with germline at one junction end may stem from a read error. The chain links TRBV7-7 to TRBJ2-1; no firm D call. The germline V gene has CDR1 SSHAT and CDR2 FNYEAQ (reference sequence). The CDR3 spans 13 residues. In DNA, the CDR3 is TGTGCTAGCAGCCCAGATATCGGCAATGAGCAGTTCTTC. The encoded protein is CASSPDIGNEQFF.

The chain recombines TRBV14 with TRBJ2-4, with D possibly being TRBD1 (6 bases). The CDR3 totals 18 residues. V was clipped by 4 bases and J by 1 base, with 20 bases between them. Germline V gene lookup returns CDR1 SGHDN and CDR2 FVKESK. The CDR3 nucleotides are TGTGCCAGCAGCCCCGGGGTAGCGACAGGCTGGGCCAAAAACATTCAGTACTTC. As protein: CASSPGVATGWAKNIQYF.

This clone has only one observation. The chain joins TRBV6-5 to TRBJ1-1, with no clear D. Germline CDR1 MNHEY, CDR2 SVGAGI. V lost 2 bases to trimming and J lost 4 bases, with 8 bases between them. This CDR3 is 13 amino acids long. The CDR3 is CASSYDDGTEAFF. The CDR3 region has the DNA TGTGCCAGCAGTTACGATGACGGCACTGAAGCTTTCTTT.

The rearrangement links TRBV5-5 to TRBJ2-1; no clear D gene. In germline, CDR1 is SGHKS, CDR2 YYEKEE (reference sequence). CDR3 size: 13 residues. V lost 0 bases to trimming and J lost 8 bases, with 9 bases between them. The CDR3 sequence is CASSLGDGYEQFF. CDR3 sequence (DNA): TGTGCCAGCAGCTTGGGCGACGGGTATGAGCAGTTCTTC.

This clone was found a few times. V gene TRBV9 combines with J gene TRBJ1-2; 8 bases agree with TRBD1. Germline loops: CDR1 SGDLS, CDR2 YYNGEE. The trim removed 4 bases at V and 2 bases at J, leaving 4 bases unmatched. This CDR3 region has 14 residues. CDR3 DNA: TGTGCCAGCAGCCCCCACAGGGGGAACTATGGCTACACCTTC. It is translated as CASSPHRGNYGYTF.